The 4 T cell receptor beta chains presented below share a single source sample, sequenced in a study of shared clonotypes between healthy human individuals. The table came from immunoSEQ multiplex PCR; TCRdb's copy has only in-frame clones and leaves some out. The table lists roughly 1,000,000 clones, about four fifths of them singletons. What was sequenced was memory CD4+ T cells from PBMCs. The subset was: CD45RA-negative fraction. Receptors were obtained from a man between 18 and 35 years old in good health. Some clones in this sample may be carry-over from other donors' samples.

V usage is TRBV7-9 and J usage is TRBJ2-3; 12 bases fit TRBD1. Trimming took 0 bases from V and 7 from J; bases not matched to a gene: 5. Looked up from germline, CDR1 is SEHNR and CDR2 is FQNEAQ (reference sequence). This CDR3 is built from 16 residues. Here the CDR3 reads CASSLARGQGAHTQYF. CDR3 nucleotides: TGTGCCAGCAGCTTAGCGCGGGGACAGGGGGCACATACGCAGTATTTT. Supplemented by reference TRBV7-9 and TRBJ2-3, the full variable domain reads DTGVSQNPRHKITKRGQNVTFRCDPISEHNRLYWYRQTLGQGPEFLTYFQNEAQLEKSRLLSDRFSAERPKGSFSTLEIQRTEQGDSAMYLCASSLARGQGAHTQYFGPGTRLTVL.

The CDR3 here is CASWNREFGDEQFF. The CDR3 DNA follows: TGTGCCAGCTGGAACAGAGAATTCGGCGATGAGCAGTTCTTC. V usage is TRBV2 and J usage is TRBJ2-1; no clear D gene. The germline CDR1 and CDR2 sequences are SNHLY and FYNNEI. Trimming took off 8 bases at V and 8 bases at J, with 19 bases between the two ends. This CDR3 contains 14 residues.

This chain links TRBV5-1 with TRBJ2-3, with a weak D call TRBD2 (6 bases). Germline V gene lookup returns CDR1 SGHRS and CDR2 YFSETQ. Deletions cut 0 bases from V and 0 bases from J, with 17 bases between. The CDR3 covers 18 residues. As DNA, the CDR3 is TGCGCCAGCAGCTTGGCCAAGTGGAGGGGCCCTAGCACAGATACGCAGTATTTT. It is translated as CASSLAKWRGPSTDTQYF.

This CDR3 is CASSPAWGRSEQFF. CDR3 coding DNA: TGTGCCAGCAGCCCGGCGTGGGGACGGTCTGAGCAGTTCTTC. The chain is built from TRBV7-9 and TRBJ2-1, with D perhaps TRBD1 or TRBD2 (5 bases each). The V gene's germline CDR1 is SEHNR and CDR2 FQNEAQ (reference sequence). Deletions cut 5 bases from V and 9 bases from J, with 17 bases between. The CDR3 spans 14 residues.